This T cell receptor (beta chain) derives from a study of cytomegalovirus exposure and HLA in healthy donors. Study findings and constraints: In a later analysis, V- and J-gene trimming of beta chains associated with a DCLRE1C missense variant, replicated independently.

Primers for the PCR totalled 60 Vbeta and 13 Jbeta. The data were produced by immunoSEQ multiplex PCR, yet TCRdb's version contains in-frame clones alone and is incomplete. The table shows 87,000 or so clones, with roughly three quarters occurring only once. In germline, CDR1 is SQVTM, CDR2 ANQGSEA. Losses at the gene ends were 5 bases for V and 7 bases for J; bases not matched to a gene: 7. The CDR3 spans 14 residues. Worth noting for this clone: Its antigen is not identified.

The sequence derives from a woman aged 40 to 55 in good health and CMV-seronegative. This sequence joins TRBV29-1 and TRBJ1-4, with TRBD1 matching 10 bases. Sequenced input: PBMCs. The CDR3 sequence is CSVIRQGAAEKLFF. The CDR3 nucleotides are TGCAGCGTTATCCGACAGGGGGCGGCTGAAAAACTGTTTTTT.